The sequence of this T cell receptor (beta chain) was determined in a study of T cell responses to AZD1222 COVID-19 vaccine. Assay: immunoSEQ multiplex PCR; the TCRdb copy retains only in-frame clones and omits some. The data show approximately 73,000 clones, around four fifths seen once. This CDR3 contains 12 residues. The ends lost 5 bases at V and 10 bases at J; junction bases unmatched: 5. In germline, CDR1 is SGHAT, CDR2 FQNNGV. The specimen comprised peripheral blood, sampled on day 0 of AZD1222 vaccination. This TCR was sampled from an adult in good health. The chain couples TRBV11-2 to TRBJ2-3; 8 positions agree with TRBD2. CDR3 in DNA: TGTGCCAGCAGCCGAATCGGGGGGGCGCAGTATTTT. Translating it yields CASSRIGGAQYF.